The source of this TCR beta chain is a study of blood T cell repertoires in COVID-19. Generated by immunoSEQ multiplex PCR, the TCRdb table keeps only in-frame clones and is missing some. The sample has almost 250,000 clones; around 89% are singletons. Input material: PBMCs or T cells enriched from blood (not recorded which). The source is a woman aged 25 to 39 who had recovered from COVID-19.

The CDR3 reads CASTYRGQGSEKLFF. The CDR3 DNA is TGTGCCAGCACTTATCGGGGACAGGGCTCTGAAAAACTGTTTTTT. The chain recombines TRBV27 with TRBJ1-4; 9 bases line up with TRBD1. The trim removed 7 bases at V and 7 bases at J, leaving 10 bases unmatched. Germline CDR1 is MNHEY and CDR2 is SMNVEV (reference sequence). There are 15 residues in the CDR3.